The clone carrying this T cell receptor (beta chain) was observed many times. Antigen: not known. Study-level results: The larger cohort examined one V-J beta rearrangement, not whole repertoires. Greatest tumor Treg TCR overlap was with tumor naive CD4+ cells.

Treg sorting used a CD4+CD25+CD127-/low gate. After constant-region reverse-primer amplification, full-length variable regions underwent semi-nested PCR with Nested Universal Primer A. Via MiXCR, TCRdb re-called the 5' RACE reads, giving one row per CDR3 protein. This table has 35,000 to 50,000 distinct CDR3 sequences, about a fifth appearing once. The sample consisted of Tregs sorted from a lymph node. The receptor comes from a female donor with breast cancer.

The CDR3 DNA reads as TGTGCCAGCAGCTTCGATTCCTACGAGCAGTACTTC. Protein: CASSFDSYEQYF. V and J are TRBV7-9 and TRBJ2-7; D is unclear. This CDR3 has 12 residues. The germline V gene has CDR1 SEHNR and CDR2 FQNEAQ (reference sequence). V was trimmed by 3 bases and J by 1 base, leaving 4 bases between them.